Below are 29 T cell receptor beta chains sequenced from a single sample in a study of T-cell memory formation after mild COVID-19. Via MiXCR, TCRdb re-called the 5' RACE reads, giving one row per CDR3 protein. The sample shows just over 150,000 distinct CDR3 sequences, roughly 31% of them seen only once. The sample consisted of PBMCs or a T cell subset sorted from them (not recorded which). These receptors all come from an adult woman who had mild COVID-19 (a few samples of this study predate the infection). Cell type and time point are not known.

The chain joins TRBV6-2 or TRBV6-3 to TRBJ2-1; D remains ambiguous. CDR3 length equals 11 residues. The germline V gene has CDR1 MNHEY and CDR2 SVGEGT. V dropped 5 bases and J dropped 8 bases, with 7 bases sitting between them. The CDR3 DNA reads as TGTGCCAGCAGTCACGGGTATGAGCAGTTCTTC. Its protein product is CASSHGYEQFF.

The V gene is TRBV6-5, the J gene TRBJ2-5, with TRBD2 matching 7 bases. Unmatched junction bases numbered 5, after V lost 2 bases and J lost 5 bases. CDR3 length equals 14 residues. Germline values: CDR1 MNHEY, CDR2 SVGAGI. The CDR3 coding sequence is TGTGCCAGCAGTTACGGGGGGGTCTGGGAGACCCAGTACTTC. It translates to CASSYGGVWETQYF.

This clonotype was counted between two and nine times. For the CDR3, the DNA is TGTGCCAGCTCACCCCAGACAGAACCCTATGGCTACACCTTC. Protein sequence: CASSPQTEPYGYTF. The chain is built from TRBV18 and TRBJ1-2; weak D call: TRBD1 (5 bases). There are 14 residues in the CDR3. Germline V lookup: CDR1 KGHSH, CDR2 LQKENI. The V end was cut by 3 bases, the J end by 4 bases, with 12 bases between.

V gene TRBV5-1 combines with J gene TRBJ2-5; D is tentatively TRBD1 or TRBD2 (7 bases each). Germline assignment: CDR1 SGHRS and CDR2 YFSETQ. Trimming left V 6 bases short and J 1 base short, with 16 bases between. The CDR3 length is 15 residues. This chain's CDR3 is CASKRQGGFQETQYF. The CDR3 DNA follows: TGCGCCAGCAAAAGACAGGGAGGGTTCCAAGAGACCCAGTACTTC.

This clonotype has more than one count but fewer than ten. This chain connects TRBV12-3 or TRBV12-4 to TRBJ2-1, with TRBD2 matching over 10 bases. V dropped 7 bases and J dropped 6; count of bases not matched to a gene: 6. This CDR3 has 14 amino acids. The chain's CDR3 is CASTTGTSANEQFF. In DNA form, the CDR3 reads TGTGCCAGCACCACCGGGACTAGCGCCAATGAGCAGTTCTTC.

This sequence joins TRBV2 and TRBJ1-1; D gene ambiguous. The CDR3 loop spans 13 amino acids. Trimming removed 1 base from V and 3 bases from J, with 6 bases in between. Germline CDR1 SNHLY, CDR2 FYNNEI. This CDR3 is CASSEEGHTEAFF. In DNA, the CDR3 is TGTGCCAGCAGTGAAGAGGGTCACACTGAAGCTTTCTTT.

The DNA of the CDR3 is TGTGCCAGCAGTAACCCCAACAGCGATCAGCCCCAGCATTTT. It specifies CASSNPNSDQPQHF. The chain links TRBV6-2 or TRBV6-3 to TRBJ1-5; D unresolved. The V gene's germline CDR1 is MNHEY and CDR2 SVGEGT. CDR3 length: 14 residues. The V gene lost 5 bases and the J gene lost 5 bases, with 13 bases spanning the gap.

The gene calls are TRBV7-3 and TRBJ2-2, with D perhaps TRBD1 or TRBD2 (5 bases each). V dropped 5 bases and J dropped 0 bases, with 13 bases sitting between them. The CDR3 loop spans 16 amino acids. Germline CDR1 reads SGHTA; CDR2 reads FQGTGA. CDR3 residues: CASSPTGRANTGELFF. CDR3 DNA sequence: TGTGCCAGCAGCCCGACGGGACGGGCGAACACCGGGGAGCTGTTTTTT. The full variable domain, in which reference TRBV7-3 and TRBJ2-2 provide the parts outside the CDR3, is GAGVSQTPSNKVTEKGKYVELRCDPISGHTALYWYRQSLGQGPEFLIYFQGTGAADDSGLPNDRFFAVRPEGSVSTLKIQRTERGDSAVYLCASSPTGRANTGELFFGEGSRLTVL.

This clonotype came up a few times. This chain links TRBV29-1 with TRBJ1-1; D gene ambiguous. V shed 7 bases and J shed 3 bases, with 15 bases lying between them. The CDR3 is 13 amino acids. Germline values: CDR1 SQVTM, CDR2 ANQGSEA. Here the CDR3 DNA reads TGCAGCGGCCAGATCGGAGCGGACACTGAAGCTTTCTTT. Its translation is CSGQIGADTEAFF.

The chain couples TRBV14 to TRBJ2-2; 12 bases are a match to TRBD2. This CDR3 has 18 amino acids. Germline V gene data show CDR1 as SGHDN and CDR2 as FVKESK. The V and J ends lost 5 bases and 3 bases, in that order; junction bases with no gene match: 10. CDR3 amino acids: CASSTRLAGVPYTGELFF. CDR3 DNA sequence: TGTGCCAGCAGCACTCGACTAGCGGGAGTCCCGTACACCGGGGAGCTGTTTTTT.

The chain recombines TRBV10-3 with TRBJ2-5; D is unresolved. The V and J ends lost 0 bases and 3 bases respectively, with 5 bases between them. There are 13 residues in the CDR3. CDR1 is ENHRY, CDR2 SYGVKD, per germline. CDR3 coding DNA: TGTGCCATCAGTGAGTCAGGGAAAGAGACCCAGTACTTC. It translates to CAISESGKETQYF.

The V call is TRBV5-1, the J call TRBJ2-4, with TRBD1 as a possible D gene (6 bases). From germline, CDR1 is SGHRS and CDR2 YFSETQ. Trimming cost V 4 bases and J 6 bases, with 14 bases left between them. This CDR3 is built from 14 residues. The chain's CDR3 is CASSPATGSNIQYF. CDR3 DNA: TGCGCCAGCAGCCCGGCCACAGGGTCAAACATTCAGTACTTC.

This clonotype was observed a few times. The V call is TRBV5-1, the J call TRBJ2-3, with 7 bases lining up with TRBD2. Per the germline V gene, CDR1 is SGHRS and CDR2 is YFSETQ. This CDR3 comprises 15 residues. Trimming took 4 bases from V and 0 from J; bases not matched to a gene: 5. Written as DNA, the CDR3 is TGCGCCAGCAGCAGCGGGGCTATTAGCACAGATACGCAGTATTTT. This gives the protein CASSSGAISTDTQYF.

This clonotype was seen more than once but under ten times. J is TRBJ1-2 and V is TRBV4-3, with D tentatively TRBD1 (5 bases). The CDR3 totals 18 residues. Deletions cut 0 bases from V and 7 bases from J, with 24 bases between. Germline CDR1 is LGHNA and CDR2 is YSLEER. CDR3 residues: CASSQDRIQGSYASGYTF. The CDR3 DNA reads TGCGCCAGCAGCCAAGATCGAATCCAGGGTAGTTATGCGAGTGGCTACACCTTC.

The chain is built from TRBV6-1 and TRBJ1-1; D gene unclear. This CDR3 is 14 amino acids long. From germline, CDR1 is MNHNS and CDR2 SASEGT. The V and J ends lost 4 bases and 5 bases respectively, with 14 bases between them. The CDR3 bases are TGTGCCAGCAGTGTGGAGGGAGGGTCGACTGAAGCTTTCTTT. It encodes CASSVEGGSTEAFF.

This clonotype was counted a few times. The rearrangement uses TRBV2 and TRBJ2-7; weak D call: TRBD1 (6 bases). Germline V gene sequence: CDR1 SNHLY, CDR2 FYNNEI. The CDR3 extends over 11 amino acids. The V end lost 7 bases, the J end lost 7 bases, and 11 bases lay between the germline ends. The chain's CDR3 is CASKEGGEQYF. In DNA, the CDR3 is TGTGCCAGCAAAGAAGGGGGAGAGCAGTACTTC.

This clonotype was counted only a few times. The chain carries TRBV5-5 and TRBJ2-2; 8 bases align to TRBD1. Germline CDR1 is SGHKS and CDR2 is YYEKEE (reference sequence). Trimming took 5 bases from V and 3 from J; bases not matched to a gene: 15. This CDR3 has 18 amino acids. The CDR3: CASSPAPQGAQHTGELFF. CDR3 coding DNA: TGTGCCAGCAGTCCCGCGCCCCAGGGGGCGCAGCACACCGGGGAGCTGTTTTTT.

There are a few counts of this clonotype. This chain joins TRBV6-5 and TRBJ2-2; D is possibly TRBD1 (5 bases). V dropped 4 bases and J dropped 0 bases, with 12 bases sitting between them. Germline lookup yields CDR1 MNHEY and CDR2 SVGAGI. CDR3 size: 16 residues. The CDR3 here is CASSSGPGANTGELFF. As DNA, the CDR3 is TGTGCCAGCAGTTCAGGGCCAGGCGCGAACACCGGGGAGCTGTTTTTT.

This chain connects TRBV3-1 to TRBJ2-2, with 9 bases lining up with TRBD2. V was clipped by 2 bases and J by 7 bases; unmatched bases: 8. Germline V gene lookup returns CDR1 LGHDT and CDR2 YNNKEL (reference sequence). The CDR3 consists of 16 residues. CDR3 in amino acids: CASSQTAGGRFGELFF. The CDR3 nucleotides are TGTGCCAGCAGCCAAACCGCGGGGGGGCGGTTCGGGGAGCTGTTTTTT.

This clonotype was seen only a few times. This chain connects TRBV7-9 to TRBJ2-3; 12 bases match TRBD2. The CDR3 spans 16 residues. Germline V gives CDR1 SEHNR, CDR2 FQNEAQ (reference sequence). Trimming removed 4 bases from V and 1 base from J; junction bases left unmatched: 3. The CDR3 DNA is TGTGCCAGCAGCTCTGGACTAGCGGGGCGCACAGATACGCAGTATTTT. Residues: CASSSGLAGRTDTQYF. The variable domain in full, completed from reference TRBV7-9 and TRBJ2-3, reads DTGVSQNPRHKITKRGQNVTFRCDPISEHNRLYWYRQTLGQGPEFLTYFQNEAQLEKSRLLSDRFSAERPKGSFSTLEIQRTEQGDSAMYLCASSSGLAGRTDTQYFGPGTRLTVL.

This clonotype appeared a few times. CDR3 coding DNA: TGTGCCAGCAGCTTTGCGGGAGGAGTGTACAATGAGCAGTTCTTC. The encoded protein is CASSFAGGVYNEQFF. This chain joins TRBV7-9 and TRBJ2-1; the match to TRBD2 covers 8 bases. This CDR3 has 15 amino acids. Per the germline V gene, CDR1 is SEHNR and CDR2 is FQNEAQ (reference sequence). J was trimmed by 4 bases and V by 3 bases; bases with no gene match: 5. Full variable domain (remainder filled in from reference TRBV7-9 and TRBJ2-1): DTGVSQNPRHKITKRGQNVTFRCDPISEHNRLYWYRQTLGQGPEFLTYFQNEAQLEKSRLLSDRFSAERPKGSFSTLEIQRTEQGDSAMYLCASSFAGGVYNEQFFGPGTRLTVL.

This clonotype has a handful of counts. The rearrangement uses TRBV30 and TRBJ2-3; D is uncertain. CDR1 is GTSNPN and CDR2 is SVGIG in the germline V gene (reference sequence). The ends were cut back, 1 base at V and 2 bases at J, with 4 bases in the middle. This CDR3 has 12 amino acids. CDR3 region: CAWSGDTDTQYF. The CDR3 DNA is TGTGCCTGGAGTGGAGACACAGATACGCAGTATTTT.

The rearrangement uses TRBV7-7 and TRBJ2-3; D is possibly TRBD2 (6 bases). Germline-derived CDR1 and CDR2 are SSHAT and FNYEAQ (reference sequence). The V end was cut by 3 bases, the J end by 4 bases, with 20 bases between. This CDR3 region has 17 residues. The CDR3 protein is CASSLFPRGRWADTQYF. The CDR3 DNA follows: TGTGCCAGCAGCTTGTTCCCCCGGGGGAGATGGGCAGATACGCAGTATTTT.

Only one count was recorded for this clonotype. The chain recombines TRBV12-3 or TRBV12-4 with TRBJ2-3; maybe TRBD1 (5 bases). The CDR3 is 14 amino acids. With 5 bases removed from V and 4 bases from J, the gap between germline ends came to 13 bases. CDR3 loop: CASSEGHSADTQYF. CDR3 coding DNA: TGTGCCAGCAGTGAAGGACACTCGGCAGATACGCAGTATTTT.

This clonotype was seen many times. This chain uses TRBV12-3 or TRBV12-4 with TRBJ2-5; TRBD1 matches at 9 bases. The CDR3 has 13 residues. With 6 bases clipped from V and 3 bases from J, the junction kept 2 bases outside the gene matches. The CDR3 loop is CASSRDREETQYF. The CDR3 DNA reads TGTGCCAGCAGCCGGGACAGGGAAGAGACCCAGTACTTC.

A few counts support this clonotype. The chain recombines TRBV20-1 with TRBJ2-1; D is uncertain. The CDR3 covers 14 residues. Germline V CDR1 and CDR2: DFQATT, SNEGSKA (reference sequence). Trimming left V 1 base short and J 4 bases short, with 11 bases between. DNA of the CDR3: TGCAGTGCTAGAGCGAGAAACAGTTACAATGAGCAGTTCTTC. It yields the protein CSARARNSYNEQFF.

The rearrangement links TRBV29-1 to TRBJ2-5, with 7 bases fitting TRBD2. This CDR3 has 17 residues. Germline V gives CDR1 SQVTM, CDR2 ANQGSEA. Unmatched junction bases numbered 13, after V lost 3 bases and J lost 0 bases. The CDR3 reads CSVDPTRIGGYQETQYF. The CDR3 nucleotides are TGCAGCGTTGATCCGACCCGGATCGGGGGGTACCAAGAGACCCAGTACTTC.

This chain links TRBV20-1 with TRBJ1-4, with D uncertain. The CDR3 sequence is 14 residues long. In germline, CDR1 is DFQATT, CDR2 SNEGSKA (reference sequence). The germline V and J ends were trimmed by 4 bases and 8 bases, with 17 bases remaining between them. The CDR3: CSAIREPAGEKLFF. The CDR3 DNA reads TGCAGTGCTATCCGAGAGCCAGCAGGAGAAAAACTGTTTTTT.

This clonotype was detected only a few times. This chain connects TRBV18 to TRBJ2-3; D might be TRBD2 (6 bases). The CDR3 extends over 16 amino acids. V was clipped by 2 bases and J by 1 base, with 13 bases between them. CDR1 is KGHSH, CDR2 LQKENI, per germline. The CDR3 DNA reads TGTGCCAGCTCACCATACGGTCCGGGAGGCACAGATACGCAGTATTTT. This encodes CASSPYGPGGTDTQYF. The full variable domain, rest sourced from reference TRBV18 and TRBJ2-3, is NAGVMQNPRHLVRRRGQEARLRCSPMKGHSHVYWYRQLPEEGLKFMVYLQKENIIDESGMPKERFSAEFPKEGPSILRIQQVVRGDSAAYFCASSPYGPGGTDTQYFGPGTRLTVL.